Given below is one T cell receptor (beta chain) in context. The antigen remains unidentified. Germline lookup yields CDR1 MNHNS and CDR2 SASEGT. V lost 1 base and J lost 6, with 12 bases in between. The CDR3 totals 14 residues. Unique molecular identifiers were affixed to discrete cDNA molecules within the library. In the original analysis: A typical sample had around 96,000 TCRs, with 23,224 to 690,600 overall. TCRdb called the 5' RACE reads again in MiXCR, with one record for every CDR3 protein. Clone size and V and J calls follow TCRdb, not the original study. Of under 85,000 distinct CDR3 sequences in the sample, 7% to 8% are singletons; the top ten hold over 2%. The entry originates in a study of human T cells and chemical hapten exposure. Study-wide context: Per-sample TCR yield variability stemmed mainly from small pooled library volume differences.

It was from unfractionated whole blood that total RNA was extracted. Study outcomes and limitations: After DPC sensitization, TCRs above 1 in 1000 frequency showed no change.

This sequence originates from a male donor in good health. The V call is TRBV6-1, the J call TRBJ1-1; D call uncertain. The CDR3 nucleotides are TGTGCCAGCAGTGAAGACTTAAAGGGAGCTGAAGCTTTCTTT. Residues: CASSEDLKGAEAFF.